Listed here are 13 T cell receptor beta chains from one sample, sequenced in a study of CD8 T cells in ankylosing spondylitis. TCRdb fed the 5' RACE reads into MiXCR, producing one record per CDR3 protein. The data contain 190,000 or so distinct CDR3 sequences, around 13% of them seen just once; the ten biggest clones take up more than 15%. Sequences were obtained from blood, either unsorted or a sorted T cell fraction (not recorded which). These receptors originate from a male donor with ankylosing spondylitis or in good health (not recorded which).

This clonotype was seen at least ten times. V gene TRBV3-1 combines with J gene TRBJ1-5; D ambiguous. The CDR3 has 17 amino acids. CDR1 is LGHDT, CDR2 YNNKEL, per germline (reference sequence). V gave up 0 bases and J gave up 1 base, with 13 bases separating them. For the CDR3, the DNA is TGTGCCAGCAGCCAAGATCCAGGAGCGGTCAGCAATCAGCCCCAGCATTTT. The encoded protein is CASSQDPGAVSNQPQHF.

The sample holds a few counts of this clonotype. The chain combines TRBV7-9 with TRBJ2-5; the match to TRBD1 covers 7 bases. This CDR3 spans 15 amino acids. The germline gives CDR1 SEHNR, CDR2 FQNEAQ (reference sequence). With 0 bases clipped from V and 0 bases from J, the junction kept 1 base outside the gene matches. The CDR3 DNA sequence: TGTGCCAGCAGCTTAGCCGGGACAGACCAAGAGACCCAGTACTTC. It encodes CASSLAGTDQETQYF.

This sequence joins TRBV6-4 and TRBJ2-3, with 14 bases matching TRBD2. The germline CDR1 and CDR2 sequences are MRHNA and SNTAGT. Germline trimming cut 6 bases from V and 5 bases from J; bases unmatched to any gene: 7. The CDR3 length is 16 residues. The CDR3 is CASSATSGGAGDTQYF. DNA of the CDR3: TGTGCCAGCAGCGCGACTAGCGGGGGGGCAGGAGATACGCAGTATTTT.

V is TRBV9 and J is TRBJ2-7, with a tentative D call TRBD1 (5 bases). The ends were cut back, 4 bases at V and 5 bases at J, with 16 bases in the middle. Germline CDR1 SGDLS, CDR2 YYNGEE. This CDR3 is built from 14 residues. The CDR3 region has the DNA TGTGCCAGCAGCCCCGAAGGCAGGGTTAACGAGCAGTACTTC. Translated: CASSPEGRVNEQYF.

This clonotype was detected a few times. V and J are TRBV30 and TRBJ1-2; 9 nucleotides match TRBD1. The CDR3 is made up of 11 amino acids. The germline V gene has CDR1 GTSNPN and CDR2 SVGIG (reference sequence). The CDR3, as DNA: TGTGCTTTGGACAGGGGCTATGGCTACACCTTC. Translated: CALDRGYGYTF.

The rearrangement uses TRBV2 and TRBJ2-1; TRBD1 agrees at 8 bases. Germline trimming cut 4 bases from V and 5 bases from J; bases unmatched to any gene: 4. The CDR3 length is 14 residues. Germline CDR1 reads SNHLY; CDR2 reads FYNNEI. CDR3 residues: CASSGQGSHNEQFF. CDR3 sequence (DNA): TGTGCCAGCAGTGGACAGGGGTCACACAATGAGCAGTTCTTC.

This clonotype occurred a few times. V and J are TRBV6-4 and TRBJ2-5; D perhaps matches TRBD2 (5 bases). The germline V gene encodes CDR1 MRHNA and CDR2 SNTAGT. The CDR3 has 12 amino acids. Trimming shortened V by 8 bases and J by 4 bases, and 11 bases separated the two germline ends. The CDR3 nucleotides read TGTGCCAGCGAGGCGGGTGGAGAGACCCAGTACTTC. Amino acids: CASEAGGETQYF.

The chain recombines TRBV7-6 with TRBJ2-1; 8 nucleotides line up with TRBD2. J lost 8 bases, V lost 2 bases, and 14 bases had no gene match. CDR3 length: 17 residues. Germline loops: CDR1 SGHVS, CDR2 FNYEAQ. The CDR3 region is CASSLFLSGSQLDEQFF. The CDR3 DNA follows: TGTGCCAGCAGCTTATTCCTCAGCGGGAGTCAGTTGGATGAGCAGTTCTTC.

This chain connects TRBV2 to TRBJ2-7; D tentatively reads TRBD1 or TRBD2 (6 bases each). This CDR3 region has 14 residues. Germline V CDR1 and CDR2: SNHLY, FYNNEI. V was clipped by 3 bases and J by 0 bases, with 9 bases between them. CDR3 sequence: CASSDWGASYEQYF. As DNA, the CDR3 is TGTGCCAGCAGTGATTGGGGGGCCTCCTACGAGCAGTACTTC.

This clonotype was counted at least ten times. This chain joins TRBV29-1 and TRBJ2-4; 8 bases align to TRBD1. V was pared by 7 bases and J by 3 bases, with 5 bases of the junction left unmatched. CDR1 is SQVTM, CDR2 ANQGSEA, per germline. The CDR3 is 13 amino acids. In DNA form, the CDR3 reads TGCAGCGCAACCGGGACAGGCAAAAACATTCAGTACTTC. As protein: CSATGTGKNIQYF.

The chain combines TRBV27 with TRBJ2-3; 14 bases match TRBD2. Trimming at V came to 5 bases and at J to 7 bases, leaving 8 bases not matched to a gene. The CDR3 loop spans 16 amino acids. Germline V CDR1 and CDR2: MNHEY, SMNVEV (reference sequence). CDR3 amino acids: CASSPRLAGGPNTQYF. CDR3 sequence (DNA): TGTGCCAGCAGTCCAAGACTAGCGGGAGGGCCGAATACGCAGTATTTT.

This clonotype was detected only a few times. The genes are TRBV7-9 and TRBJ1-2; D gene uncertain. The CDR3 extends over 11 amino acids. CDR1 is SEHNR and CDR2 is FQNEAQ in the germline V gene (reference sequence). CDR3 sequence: CVTSSSWAYTF. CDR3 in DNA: TGTGTCACCAGCAGCAGTTGGGCCTACACCTTC.

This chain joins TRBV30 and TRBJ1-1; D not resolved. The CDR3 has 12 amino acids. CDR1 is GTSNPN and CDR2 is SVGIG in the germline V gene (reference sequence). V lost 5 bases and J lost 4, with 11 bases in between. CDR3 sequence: CAWGRSGTEAFF. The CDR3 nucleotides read TGTGCCTGGGGGAGGTCGGGCACTGAAGCTTTCTTT.